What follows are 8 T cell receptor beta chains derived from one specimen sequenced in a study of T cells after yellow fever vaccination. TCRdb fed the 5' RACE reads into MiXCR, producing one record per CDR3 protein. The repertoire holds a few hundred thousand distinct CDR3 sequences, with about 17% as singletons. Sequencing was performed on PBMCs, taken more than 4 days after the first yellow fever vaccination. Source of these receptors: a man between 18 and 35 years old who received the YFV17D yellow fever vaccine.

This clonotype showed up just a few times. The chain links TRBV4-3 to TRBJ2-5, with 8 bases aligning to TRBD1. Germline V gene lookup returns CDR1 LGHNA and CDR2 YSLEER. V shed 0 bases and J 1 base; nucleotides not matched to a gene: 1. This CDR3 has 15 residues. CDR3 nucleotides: TGCGCCAGCAGCCAAGACAGGGGGCGCCAAGAGACCCAGTACTTC. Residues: CASSQDRGRQETQYF.

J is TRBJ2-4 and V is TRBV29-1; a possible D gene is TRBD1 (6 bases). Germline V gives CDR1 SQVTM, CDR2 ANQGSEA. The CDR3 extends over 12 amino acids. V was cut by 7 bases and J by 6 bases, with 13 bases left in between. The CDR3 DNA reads TGCAGCGCTAAGGACAGTCCAAACATTCAGTACTTC. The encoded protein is CSAKDSPNIQYF.

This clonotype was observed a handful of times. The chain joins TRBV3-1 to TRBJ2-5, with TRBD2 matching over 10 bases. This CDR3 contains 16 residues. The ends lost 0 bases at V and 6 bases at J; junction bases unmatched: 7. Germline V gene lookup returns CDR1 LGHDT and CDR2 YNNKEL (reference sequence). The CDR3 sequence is CASSQEPSGGKKTQYF. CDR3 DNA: TGTGCCAGCAGCCAAGAGCCTAGCGGGGGAAAGAAGACCCAGTACTTC.

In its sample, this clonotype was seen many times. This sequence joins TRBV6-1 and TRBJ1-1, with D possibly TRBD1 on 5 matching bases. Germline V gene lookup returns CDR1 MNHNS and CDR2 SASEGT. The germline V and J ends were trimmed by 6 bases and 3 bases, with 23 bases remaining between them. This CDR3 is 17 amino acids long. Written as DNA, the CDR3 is TGTGCCAGCAGGGACTTCAGCCGTGGGGGGACCCACACTGAAGCTTTCTTT. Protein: CASRDFSRGGTHTEAFF.

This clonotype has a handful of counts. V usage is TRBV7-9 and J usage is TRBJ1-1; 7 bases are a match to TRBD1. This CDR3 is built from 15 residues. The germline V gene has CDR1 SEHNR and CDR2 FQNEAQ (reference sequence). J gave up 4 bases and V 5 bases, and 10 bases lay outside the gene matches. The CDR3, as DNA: TGTGCCAGCAGCACAGACCAGACAGGGTTCACTGAAGCTTTCTTT. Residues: CASSTDQTGFTEAFF.

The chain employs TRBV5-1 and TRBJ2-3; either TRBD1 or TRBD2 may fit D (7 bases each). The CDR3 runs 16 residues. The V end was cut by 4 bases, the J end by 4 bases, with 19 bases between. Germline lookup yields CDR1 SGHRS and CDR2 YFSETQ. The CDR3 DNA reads TGCGCCAGCAGCGTCGGAGGGAGGGGGCCTTCAGATACGCAGTATTTT. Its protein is CASSVGGRGPSDTQYF.

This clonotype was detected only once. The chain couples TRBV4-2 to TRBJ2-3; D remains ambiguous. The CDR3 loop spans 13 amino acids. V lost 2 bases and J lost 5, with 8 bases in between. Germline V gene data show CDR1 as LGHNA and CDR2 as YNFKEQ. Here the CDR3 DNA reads TGTGCCAGCAGCCAAACCCTTGTAGATACGCAGTATTTT. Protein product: CASSQTLVDTQYF.

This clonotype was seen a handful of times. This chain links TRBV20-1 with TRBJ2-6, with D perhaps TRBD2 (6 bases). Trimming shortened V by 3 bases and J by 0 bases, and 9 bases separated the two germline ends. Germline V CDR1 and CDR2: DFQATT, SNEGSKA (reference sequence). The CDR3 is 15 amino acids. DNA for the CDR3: TGCAGTGCTAGCAATAGCGGCTCTGGGGCCAACGTCCTGACTTTC. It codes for CSASNSGSGANVLTF.